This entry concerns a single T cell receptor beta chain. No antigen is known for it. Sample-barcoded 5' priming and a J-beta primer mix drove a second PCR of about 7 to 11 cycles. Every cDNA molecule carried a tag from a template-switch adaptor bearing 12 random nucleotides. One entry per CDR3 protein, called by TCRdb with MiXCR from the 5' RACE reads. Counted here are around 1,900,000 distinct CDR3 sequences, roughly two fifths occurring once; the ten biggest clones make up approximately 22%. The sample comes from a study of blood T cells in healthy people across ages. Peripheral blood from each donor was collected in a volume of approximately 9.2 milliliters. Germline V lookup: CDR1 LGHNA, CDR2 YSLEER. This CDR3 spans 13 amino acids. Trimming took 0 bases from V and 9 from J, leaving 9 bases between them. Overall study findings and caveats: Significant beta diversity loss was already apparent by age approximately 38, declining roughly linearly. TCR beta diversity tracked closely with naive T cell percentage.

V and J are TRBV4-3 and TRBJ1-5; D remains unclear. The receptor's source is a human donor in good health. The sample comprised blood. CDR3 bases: TGCGCCAGCAGCCAAGATGCCGGCGGGCCCCAGCATTTT. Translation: CASSQDAGGPQHF.